This T cell receptor (beta chain) came from a study of blood T cell repertoires in COVID-19. This study enrolled people aged about 18 to 90 from about two dozen US geographic areas. Cohorts were assigned according to the clinical history that participants reported. Germline CDR1 reads MNHEY; CDR2 reads SMNVEV (reference sequence). V was clipped by 6 bases and J by 4 bases, with 15 bases between them. The CDR3 is 14 residues long. In the authors' methods: Amplification of reference gene primers was used by the study to estimate nucleated cell counts. Profiling relied on immunoSEQ multiplex PCR, and the TCRdb table lists in-frame clones only, not all of them. The DNA gave D and trimming, while V, J and clone size come from that table. This sample has 350,000 to 400,000 clones, with 85% to 90% found just once.

The source of this sequence is a woman aged 18-29 years who had recovered from COVID-19. The rearrangement uses TRBV27 and TRBJ1-2, with D possibly being TRBD1 (5 bases). Material: PBMCs or T cells enriched from blood (not recorded which). CDR3 protein: CASRKTATAYGYTF. The DNA for the CDR3 is TGTGCCAGCAGGAAGACAGCTACGGCCTATGGCTACACCTTC.